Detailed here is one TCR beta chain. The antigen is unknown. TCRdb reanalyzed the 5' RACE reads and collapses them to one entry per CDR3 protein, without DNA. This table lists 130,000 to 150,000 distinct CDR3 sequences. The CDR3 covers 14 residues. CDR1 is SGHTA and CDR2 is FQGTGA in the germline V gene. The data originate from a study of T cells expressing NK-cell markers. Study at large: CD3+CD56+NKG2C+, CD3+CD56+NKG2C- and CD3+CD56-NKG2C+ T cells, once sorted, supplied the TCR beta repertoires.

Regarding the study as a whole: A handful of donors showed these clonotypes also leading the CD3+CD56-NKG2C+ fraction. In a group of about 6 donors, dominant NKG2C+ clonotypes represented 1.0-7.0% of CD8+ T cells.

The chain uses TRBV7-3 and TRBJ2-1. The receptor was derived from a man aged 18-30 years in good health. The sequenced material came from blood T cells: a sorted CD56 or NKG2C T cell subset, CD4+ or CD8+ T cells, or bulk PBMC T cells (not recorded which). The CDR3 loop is CASSLVGRNNEQFF.